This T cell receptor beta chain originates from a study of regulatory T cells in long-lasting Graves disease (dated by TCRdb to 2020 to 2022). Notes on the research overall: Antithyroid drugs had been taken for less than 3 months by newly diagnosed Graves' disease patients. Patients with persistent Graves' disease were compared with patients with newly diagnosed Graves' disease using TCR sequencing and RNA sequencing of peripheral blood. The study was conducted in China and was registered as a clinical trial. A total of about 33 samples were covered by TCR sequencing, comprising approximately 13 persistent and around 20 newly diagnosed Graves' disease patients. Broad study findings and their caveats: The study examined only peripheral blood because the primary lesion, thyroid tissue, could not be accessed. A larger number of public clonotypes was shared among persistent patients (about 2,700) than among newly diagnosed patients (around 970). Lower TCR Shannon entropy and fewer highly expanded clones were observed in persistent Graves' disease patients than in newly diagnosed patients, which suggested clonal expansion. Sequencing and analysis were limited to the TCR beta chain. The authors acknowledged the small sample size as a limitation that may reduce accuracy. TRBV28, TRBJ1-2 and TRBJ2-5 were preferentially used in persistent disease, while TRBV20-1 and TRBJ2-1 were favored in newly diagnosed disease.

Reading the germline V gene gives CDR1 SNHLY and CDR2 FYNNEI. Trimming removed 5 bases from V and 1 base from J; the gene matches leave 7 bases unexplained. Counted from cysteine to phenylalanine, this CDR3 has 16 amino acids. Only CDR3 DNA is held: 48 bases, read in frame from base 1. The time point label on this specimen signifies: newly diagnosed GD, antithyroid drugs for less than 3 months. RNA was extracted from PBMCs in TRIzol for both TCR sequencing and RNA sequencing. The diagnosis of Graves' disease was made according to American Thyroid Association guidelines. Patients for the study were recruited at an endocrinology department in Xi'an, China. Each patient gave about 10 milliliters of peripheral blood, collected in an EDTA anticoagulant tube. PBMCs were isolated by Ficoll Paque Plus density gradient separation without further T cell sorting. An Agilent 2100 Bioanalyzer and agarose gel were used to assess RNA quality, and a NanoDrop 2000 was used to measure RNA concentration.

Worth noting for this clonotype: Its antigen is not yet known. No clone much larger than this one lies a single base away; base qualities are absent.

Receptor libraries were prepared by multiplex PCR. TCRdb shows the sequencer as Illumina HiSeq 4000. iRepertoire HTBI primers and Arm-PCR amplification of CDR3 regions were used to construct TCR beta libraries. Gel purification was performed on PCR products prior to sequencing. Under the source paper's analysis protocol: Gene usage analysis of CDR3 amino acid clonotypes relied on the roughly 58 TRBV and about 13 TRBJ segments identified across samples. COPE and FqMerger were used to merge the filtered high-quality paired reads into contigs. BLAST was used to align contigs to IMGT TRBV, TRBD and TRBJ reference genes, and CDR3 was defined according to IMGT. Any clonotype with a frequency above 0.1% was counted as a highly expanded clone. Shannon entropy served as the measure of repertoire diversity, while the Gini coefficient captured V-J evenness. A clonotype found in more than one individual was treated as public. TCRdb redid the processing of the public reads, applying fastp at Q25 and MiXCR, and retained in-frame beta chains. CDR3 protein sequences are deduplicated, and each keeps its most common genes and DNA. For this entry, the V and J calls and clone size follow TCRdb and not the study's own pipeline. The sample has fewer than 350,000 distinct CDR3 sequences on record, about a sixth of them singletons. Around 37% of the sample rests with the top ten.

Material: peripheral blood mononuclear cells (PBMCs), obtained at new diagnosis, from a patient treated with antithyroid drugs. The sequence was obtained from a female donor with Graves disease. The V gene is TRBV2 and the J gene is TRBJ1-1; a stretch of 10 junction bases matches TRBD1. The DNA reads TGTGCCAGCAGTCCCCGGACAGGGGGGCGGAACACTGAAGCTTTCTTT. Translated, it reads CASSPRTGGRNTEAFF.